This TCR beta chain was profiled in a study of cytomegalovirus exposure and HLA in healthy donors. The PCR employed 60 Vbeta primers together with 13 Jbeta primers. Assay used: immunoSEQ multiplex PCR; TCRdb lists only in-frame clones, some missing. The data contain around 150,000 clones, about 81% of them singletons. The CDR3 is 14 residues long. V lost 4 bases, J lost 7 bases, and 13 bases lay in between. In germline, CDR1 is MGHRA, CDR2 YSYEKL. The chain carries TRBV4-1 and TRBJ2-2, with D unclear. The receptor was derived from a girl aged 2 to 9 in good health and CMV-seropositive. The sample consisted of PBMCs. The CDR3 reads CASSPAGSRGELFF. In DNA, the CDR3 is TGCGCCAGCAGCCCTGCAGGTTCCCGCGGGGAGCTGTTTTTT.